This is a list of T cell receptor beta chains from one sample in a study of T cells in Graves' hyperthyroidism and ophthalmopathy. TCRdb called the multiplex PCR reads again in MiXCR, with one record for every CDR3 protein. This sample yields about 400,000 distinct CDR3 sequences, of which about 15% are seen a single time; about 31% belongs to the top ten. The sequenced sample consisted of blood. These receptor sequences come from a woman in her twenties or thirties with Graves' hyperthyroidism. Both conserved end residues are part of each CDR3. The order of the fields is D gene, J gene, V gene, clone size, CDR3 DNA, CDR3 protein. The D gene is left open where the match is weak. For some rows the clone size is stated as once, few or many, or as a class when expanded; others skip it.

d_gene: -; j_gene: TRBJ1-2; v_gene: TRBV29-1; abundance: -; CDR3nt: TGCAGCGTTGACCGTATGACAAACGGCTGCACCTTC; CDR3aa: CSVDRMTNGCTF
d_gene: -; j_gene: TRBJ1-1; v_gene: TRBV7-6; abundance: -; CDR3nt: TGTGCCAGCAGCAACAGGGATGAAGAAAAAGCTTTCTTT; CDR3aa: CASSNRDEEKAFF
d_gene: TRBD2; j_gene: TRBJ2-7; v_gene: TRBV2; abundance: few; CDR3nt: TGTGCCAGCTCCGGAACCGCCAGCGGGAGGGCTGGCCACGAGCAGTACTTC; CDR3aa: CASSGTASGRAGHEQYF
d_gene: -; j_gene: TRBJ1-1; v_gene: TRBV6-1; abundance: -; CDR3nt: TGTGCCAGCAGGAATCTGGGGCAGGTCACTGAAGCTTTCTTT; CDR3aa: CASRNLGQVTEAFF
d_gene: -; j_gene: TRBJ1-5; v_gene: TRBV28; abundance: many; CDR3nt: TGTGCCAGCAGAAGCAACTGGGGTAGCAATCAGCCCCAGCATTTT; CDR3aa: CASRSNWGSNQPQHF
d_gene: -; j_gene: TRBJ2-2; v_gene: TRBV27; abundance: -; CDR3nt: TGTGCCAGCAGTTTAAACGTTTATCAGGCCCGAACCGGGGAGCTGTTTTTT; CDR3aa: CASSLNVYQARTGELFF
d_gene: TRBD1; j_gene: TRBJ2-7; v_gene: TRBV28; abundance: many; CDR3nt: TGTGCCAGCAGTTTGGTGGGGTCCTACAGGGGGCTTGTATCCTACGAGCAGTACTTC; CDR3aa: CASSLVGSYRGLVSYEQYF
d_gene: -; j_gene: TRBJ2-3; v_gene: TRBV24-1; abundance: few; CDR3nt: TGTGCCACCAGTGATGAAACGGGAACGGGTACAGATACGCAGTATTTT; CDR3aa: CATSDETGTGTDTQYF
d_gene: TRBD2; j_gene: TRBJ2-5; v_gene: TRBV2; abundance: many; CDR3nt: TGTGCCAGCCGGGAGGAAGGAGAGACCCAGTACTTC; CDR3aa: CASREEGETQYF
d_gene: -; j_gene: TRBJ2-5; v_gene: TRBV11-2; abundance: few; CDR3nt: TGTGCCAGCAGCTTAGATGGTGGTAACCAAGAGACCCAGTACTTC; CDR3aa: CASSLDGGNQETQYF
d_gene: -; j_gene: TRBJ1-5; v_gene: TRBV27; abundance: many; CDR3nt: TGTGCCAGCAGTTTAAGAGAACCCTATAGCAATCAGCCCCAGCATTTT; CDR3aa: CASSLREPYSNQPQHF
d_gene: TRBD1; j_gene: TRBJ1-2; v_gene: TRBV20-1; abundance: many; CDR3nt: TGCAGTGCTAGAGATTACCAGGGGGCTGGTGGCTATGGCTACACCTTC; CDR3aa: CSARDYQGAGGYGYTF
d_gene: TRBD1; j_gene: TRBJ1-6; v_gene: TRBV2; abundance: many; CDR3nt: TGTGCCAGCAGTGAAAGGGACAGGGGTCATTCACCCCTCCACTTT; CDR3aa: CASSERDRGHSPLHF
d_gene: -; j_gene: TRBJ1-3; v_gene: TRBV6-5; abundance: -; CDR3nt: TGTGCCAGCAGTTACATTGGAGACACCATATATTTT; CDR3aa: CASSYIGDTIYF
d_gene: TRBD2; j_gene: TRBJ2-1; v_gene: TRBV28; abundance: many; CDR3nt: TGTGCCAGCAGTTTAAGGTGGGAGGGCCTATACAATGAGCAGTTCTTC; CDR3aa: CASSLRWEGLYNEQFF
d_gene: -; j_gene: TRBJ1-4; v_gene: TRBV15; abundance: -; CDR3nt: TGTGCCACCAGCAGAGATTACGGGGAGGGAGAAAAACTGTTTTTT; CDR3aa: CATSRDYGEGEKLFF
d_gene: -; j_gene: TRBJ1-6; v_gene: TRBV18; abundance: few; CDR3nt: TGTGCCAGCTCACCAATGGCGGTTGATTCACCCCTCCACTTT; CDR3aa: CASSPMAVDSPLHF
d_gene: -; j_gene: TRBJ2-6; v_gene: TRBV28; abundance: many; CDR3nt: TGTGCCAGCAGTTTATGGGGGTCATCCTCTCGCGCCAACGTCCTGACTTTC; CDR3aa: CASSLWGSSSRANVLTF
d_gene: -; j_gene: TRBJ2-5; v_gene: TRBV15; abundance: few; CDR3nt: TGTGCCACCAGCCTAGGTTGGGAGACCCAGTACTTC; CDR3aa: CATSLGWETQYF
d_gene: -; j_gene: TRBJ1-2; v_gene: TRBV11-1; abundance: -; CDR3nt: TGTGCCAGCAGCTTTAGGGATGGCTACACCTTC; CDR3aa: CASSFRDGYTF
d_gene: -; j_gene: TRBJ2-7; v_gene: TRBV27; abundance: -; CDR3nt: TGTGCCAGCAGGACAGATATCTCGGGCGAGCAGTACTTC; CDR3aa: CASRTDISGEQYF
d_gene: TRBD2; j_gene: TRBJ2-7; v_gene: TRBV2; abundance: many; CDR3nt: TGTGCCAGCAGTGAAGGCGGGGGGCAGCGGAGGCGCGAGCAGTACTTC; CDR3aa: CASSEGGGQRRREQYF
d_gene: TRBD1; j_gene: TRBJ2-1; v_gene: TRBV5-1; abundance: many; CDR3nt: TGCGCCAGCAGCCTCCGGGACAGGGGCAATGAGCAGTTCTTC; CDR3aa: CASSLRDRGNEQFF
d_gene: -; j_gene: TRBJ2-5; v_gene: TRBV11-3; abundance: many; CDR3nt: TGTGCCAGCAGCTTCCAGGGCCAAGAGACCCAGTACTTC; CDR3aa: CASSFQGQETQYF
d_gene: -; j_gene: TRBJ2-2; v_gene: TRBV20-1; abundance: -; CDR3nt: TGCAGTGCTAGGGAGCTAGCAGGAGGGGGCGGGGAGCTGTTTTTT; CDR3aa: CSARELAGGGGELFF
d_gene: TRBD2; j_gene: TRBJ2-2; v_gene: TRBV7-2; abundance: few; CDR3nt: TGTGCCAGCAGCCCTCTAGCGGGAGATTTATCCGGGGAGCTGTTTTTT; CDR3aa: CASSPLAGDLSGELFF
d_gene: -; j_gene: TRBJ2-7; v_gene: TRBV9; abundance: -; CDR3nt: TGTGCCAGCAGCGTAGGCAGGGACTCCTACGAGCAGTACTTC; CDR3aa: CASSVGRDSYEQYF
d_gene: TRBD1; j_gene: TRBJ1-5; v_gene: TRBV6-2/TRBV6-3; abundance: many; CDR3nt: TGTGCCAGCGGGATTGGTATTCGGGGACAGATCGGTAATCAGCCCCAGCATTTT; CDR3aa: CASGIGIRGQIGNQPQHF
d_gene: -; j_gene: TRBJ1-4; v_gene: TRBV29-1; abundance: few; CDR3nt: TGCAGCGTTGAGGCCAGGGGTCTGGAAAAACTGTTTTTT; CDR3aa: CSVEARGLEKLFF
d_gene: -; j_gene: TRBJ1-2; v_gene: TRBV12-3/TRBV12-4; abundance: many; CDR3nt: TGTGCCAGCAGTTTAAACAGGGTTTTACAGTATGGCTACACCTTC; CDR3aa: CASSLNRVLQYGYTF
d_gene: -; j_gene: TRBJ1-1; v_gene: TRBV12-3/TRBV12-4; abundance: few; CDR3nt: TGTGCCAGCAGTTTACGAAGTTACACTGAAGCTTTCTTT; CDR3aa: CASSLRSYTEAFF
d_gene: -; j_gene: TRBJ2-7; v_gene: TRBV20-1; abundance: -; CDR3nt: TGCAGTGCTAGAGAGTCGGGATACGAGCAGTACTTC; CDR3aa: CSARESGYEQYF
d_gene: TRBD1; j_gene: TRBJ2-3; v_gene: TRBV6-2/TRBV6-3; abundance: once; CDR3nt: TGTGCCAGCAGTTTAGGGACAGACACAGATACGCAGTATTTT; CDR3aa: CASSLGTDTDTQYF
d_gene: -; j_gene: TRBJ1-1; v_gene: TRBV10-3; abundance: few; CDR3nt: TGTGCCATCAGCCGGGAGGAGAACACTGAAGCTTTCTTT; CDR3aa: CAISREENTEAFF
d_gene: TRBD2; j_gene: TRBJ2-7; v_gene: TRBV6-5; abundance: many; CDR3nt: TGTGCCAGCAGTTACTCGACGCGGGAGAGCTCCTACGAGCAGTACTTC; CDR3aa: CASSYSTRESSYEQYF
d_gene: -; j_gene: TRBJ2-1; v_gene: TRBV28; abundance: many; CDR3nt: TGTGCCAGCAGCCGTAGCCCCGACAATGAGCAGTTCTTC; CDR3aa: CASSRSPDNEQFF
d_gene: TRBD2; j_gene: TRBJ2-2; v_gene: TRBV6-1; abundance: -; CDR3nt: TGTGCCAGCAATGGACTAGCGGGTACCACCGGGGAGCTGTTTTTT; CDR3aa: CASNGLAGTTGELFF
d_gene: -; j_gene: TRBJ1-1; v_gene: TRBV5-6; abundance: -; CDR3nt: TGTGCCAGCAGCTTGACAAGCAGGGACTCGGGTGAAGCTTTCTTT; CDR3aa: CASSLTSRDSGEAFF
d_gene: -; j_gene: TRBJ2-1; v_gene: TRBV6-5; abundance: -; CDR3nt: TGTGCCAGCAGTTACTCAAGGGGTCTGCCTAGCTACGAGCAGTTCTTC; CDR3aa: CASSYSRGLPSYEQFF
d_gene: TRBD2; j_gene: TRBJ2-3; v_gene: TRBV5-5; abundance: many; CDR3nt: TGTGCCAGCAGCAGAGAAGGACTAGCGGGAGCAGAGGATACGCAGTATTTT; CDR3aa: CASSREGLAGAEDTQYF
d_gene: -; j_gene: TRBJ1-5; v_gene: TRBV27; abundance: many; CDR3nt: TGTGCCAGCAGTTTGCGGGGTCATCAGCCCCAGCATTTT; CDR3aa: CASSLRGHQPQHF
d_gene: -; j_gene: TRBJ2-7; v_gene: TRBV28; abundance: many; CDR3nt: TGTGCCAGCCTTTCTGTTTACGAGCAGTACTTC; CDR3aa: CASLSVYEQYF
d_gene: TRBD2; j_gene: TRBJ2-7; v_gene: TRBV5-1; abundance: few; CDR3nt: TGCGCCAGCACGGAGGCGGGAGGGCCCTACGAGCAGTACTTC; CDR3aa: CASTEAGGPYEQYF
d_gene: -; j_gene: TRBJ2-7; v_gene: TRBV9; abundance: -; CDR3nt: TGTGCCAGCAGCGTAGAGGGAGGAACCTACGAGCAGTACTTC; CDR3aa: CASSVEGGTYEQYF
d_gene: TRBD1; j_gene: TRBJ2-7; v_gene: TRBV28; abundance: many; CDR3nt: TGTGCCAGCAGTTCTACCGGGACAGGGACCTACGAGCAGTACTTC; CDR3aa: CASSSTGTGTYEQYF
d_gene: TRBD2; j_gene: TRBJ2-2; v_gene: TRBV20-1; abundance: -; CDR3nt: TGCACCGCCAAAGCGGGAGATGGGACCGGGGAGCTGTTTTTT; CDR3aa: CTAKAGDGTGELFF
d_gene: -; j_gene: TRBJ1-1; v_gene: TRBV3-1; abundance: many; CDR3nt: TGTGCCAGCAGCCACGCCCGGGGGGGTGGCGCTTTCTTT; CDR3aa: CASSHARGGGAFF
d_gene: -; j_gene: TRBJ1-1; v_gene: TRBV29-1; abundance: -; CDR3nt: TGCAGCGTTGATGGGGGTCTGGTACCTGAAGCTTTCTTT; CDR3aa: CSVDGGLVPEAFF
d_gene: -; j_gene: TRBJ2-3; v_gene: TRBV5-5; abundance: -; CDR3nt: TGTGCCAGCAGCCTCGGACAGTTGGGAAATACGCAGTATTTT; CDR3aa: CASSLGQLGNTQYF
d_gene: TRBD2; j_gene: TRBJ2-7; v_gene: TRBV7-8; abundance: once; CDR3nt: TGTGCCAGCAGCTGGAGAGCGGGGGCGCGGAACGAGCAGTACTTC; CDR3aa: CASSWRAGARNEQYF
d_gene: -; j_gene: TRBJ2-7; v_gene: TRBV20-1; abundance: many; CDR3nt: TGCAGTGCTAGGGAAACAGAGAAAGCGAACAGGGCCGGCGAGCAGTACTTC; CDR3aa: CSARETEKANRAGEQYF
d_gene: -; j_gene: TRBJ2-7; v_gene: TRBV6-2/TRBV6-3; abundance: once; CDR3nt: TGTGCCTGCAGTCCACCTAGGGCGGGACAGCGTTTAATCGAGCAGTACTTC; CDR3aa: CACSPPRAGQRLIEQYF
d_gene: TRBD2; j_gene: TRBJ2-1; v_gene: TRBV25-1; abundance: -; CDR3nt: TGTGCCAGCAGTGAGGTTAGAACGGGAGGCCCCTACAATGAGCAGTTCTTC; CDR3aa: CASSEVRTGGPYNEQFF
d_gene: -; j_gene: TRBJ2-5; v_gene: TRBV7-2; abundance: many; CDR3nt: TGTGCCAGCAGCTTAGGACATACAGAGACCCAGTACTTC; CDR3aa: CASSLGHTETQYF
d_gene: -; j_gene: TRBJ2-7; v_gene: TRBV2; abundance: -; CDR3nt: TGTGCCAGCAGTGAAGGTTTGGCAGCAGATGCCTCTCTTACCTACGAGCAGTACTTC; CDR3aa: CASSEGLAADASLTYEQYF
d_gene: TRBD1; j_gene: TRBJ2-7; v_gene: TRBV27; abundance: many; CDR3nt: TGTGCCAGCAGCACCAGGGGGTTTGGGTTAGACGAGCAGTACTTC; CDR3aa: CASSTRGFGLDEQYF
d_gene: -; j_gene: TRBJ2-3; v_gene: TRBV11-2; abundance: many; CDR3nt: TGTGCCAGCAGCTCTGTGGTTCTAGATTCAGATACGCAGTATTTT; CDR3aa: CASSSVVLDSDTQYF
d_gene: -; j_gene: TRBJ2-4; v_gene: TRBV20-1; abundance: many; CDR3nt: TGCAGTGCTAGAGATGGGGGGAGTGTCAAAAACATTCAGTACTTC; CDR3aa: CSARDGGSVKNIQYF
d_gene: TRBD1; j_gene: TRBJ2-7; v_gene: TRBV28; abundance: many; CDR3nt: TGTGCCAGCAGCTCCGGGACAGTCTCCTACGAGCAGTACTTC; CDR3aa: CASSSGTVSYEQYF